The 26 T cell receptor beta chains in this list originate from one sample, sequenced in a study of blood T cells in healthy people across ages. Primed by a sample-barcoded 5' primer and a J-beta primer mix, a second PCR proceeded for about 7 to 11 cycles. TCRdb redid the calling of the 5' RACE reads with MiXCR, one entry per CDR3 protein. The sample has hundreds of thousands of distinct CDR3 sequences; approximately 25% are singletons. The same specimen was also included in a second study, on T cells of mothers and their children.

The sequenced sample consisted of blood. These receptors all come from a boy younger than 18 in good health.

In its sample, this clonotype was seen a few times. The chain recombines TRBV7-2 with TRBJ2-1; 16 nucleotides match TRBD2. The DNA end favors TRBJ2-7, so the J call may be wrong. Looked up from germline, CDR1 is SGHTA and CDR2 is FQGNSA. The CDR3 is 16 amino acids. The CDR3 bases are TGTGCCAGCAGCTCGGGACTAGCGGGGGGGACCCATGAGCAGTACTTC. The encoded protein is CASSSGLAGGTHEQYF.

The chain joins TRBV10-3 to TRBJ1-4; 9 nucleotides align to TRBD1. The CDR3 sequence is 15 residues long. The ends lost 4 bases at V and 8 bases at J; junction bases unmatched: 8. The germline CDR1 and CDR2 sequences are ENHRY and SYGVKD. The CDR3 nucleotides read TGTGCCATCAGTGGTCCTCCCGGACAGGGGGAAAAACTGTTTTTT. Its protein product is CAISGPPGQGEKLFF.

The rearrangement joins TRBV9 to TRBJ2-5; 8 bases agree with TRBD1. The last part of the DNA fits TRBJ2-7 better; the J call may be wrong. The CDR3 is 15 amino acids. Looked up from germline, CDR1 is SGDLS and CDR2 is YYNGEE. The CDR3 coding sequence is TGTGCCAGCAGCGTAGGGGGACAGGAAACATACGAGCAGTACTTC. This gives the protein CASSVGGQETYEQYF.

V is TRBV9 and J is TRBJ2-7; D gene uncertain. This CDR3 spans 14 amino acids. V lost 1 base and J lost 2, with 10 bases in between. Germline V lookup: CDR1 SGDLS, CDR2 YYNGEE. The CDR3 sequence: CASSVSTSPYEQYF. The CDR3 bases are TGTGCCAGCAGCGTAAGCACCTCTCCCTACGAGCAGTACTTC.

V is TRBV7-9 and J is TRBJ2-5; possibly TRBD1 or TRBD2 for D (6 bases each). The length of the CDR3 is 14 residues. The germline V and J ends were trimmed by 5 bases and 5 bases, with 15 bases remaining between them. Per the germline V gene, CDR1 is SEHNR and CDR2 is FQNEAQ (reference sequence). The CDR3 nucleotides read TGTGCCAGCAGCCCACCCGGGGGCCCGGAGACCCAGTACTTC. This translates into CASSPPGGPETQYF.

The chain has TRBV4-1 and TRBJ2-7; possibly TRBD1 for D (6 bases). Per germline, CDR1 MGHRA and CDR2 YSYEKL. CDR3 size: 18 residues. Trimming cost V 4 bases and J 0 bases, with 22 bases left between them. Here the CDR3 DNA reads TGCGCCAGCAGCCGAGGCCACTCAGGGACATCGAGCTCCTACGAGCAGTACTTC. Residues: CASSRGHSGTSSSYEQYF.

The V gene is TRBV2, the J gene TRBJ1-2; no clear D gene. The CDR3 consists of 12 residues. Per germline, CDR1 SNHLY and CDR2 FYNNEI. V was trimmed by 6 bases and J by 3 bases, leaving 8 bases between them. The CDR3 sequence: CASRGVDYGYTF. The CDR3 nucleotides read TGTGCCAGCAGGGGAGTAGACTATGGCTACACCTTC.

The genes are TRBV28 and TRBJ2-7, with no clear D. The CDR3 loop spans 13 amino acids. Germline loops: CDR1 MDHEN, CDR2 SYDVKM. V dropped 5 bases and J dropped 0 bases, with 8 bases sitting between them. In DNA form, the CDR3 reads TGTGCCAGCAGTCCTCACCGCTCCTACGAGCAGTACTTC. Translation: CASSPHRSYEQYF. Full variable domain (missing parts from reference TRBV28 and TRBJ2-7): DVKVTQSSRYLVKRTGEKVFLECVQDMDHENMFWYRQDPGLGLRLIYFSYDVKMKEKGDIPEGYSVSREKKERFSLILESASTNQTSMYLCASSPHRSYEQYFGPGTRLTVT.

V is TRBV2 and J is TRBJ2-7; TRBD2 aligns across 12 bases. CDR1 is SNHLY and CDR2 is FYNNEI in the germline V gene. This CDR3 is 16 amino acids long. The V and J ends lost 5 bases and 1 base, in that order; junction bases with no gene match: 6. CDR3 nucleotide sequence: TGTGCCAGCAGTACTAGCGGGAGGACCCTATCCTACGAGCAGTACTTC. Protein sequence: CASSTSGRTLSYEQYF.

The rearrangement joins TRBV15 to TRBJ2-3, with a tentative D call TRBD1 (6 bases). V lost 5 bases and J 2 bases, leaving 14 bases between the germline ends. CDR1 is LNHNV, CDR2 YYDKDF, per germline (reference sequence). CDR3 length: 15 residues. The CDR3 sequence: CATSHRVAFTDTQYF. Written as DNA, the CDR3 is TGTGCCACCAGCCACAGGGTAGCTTTCACAGATACGCAGTATTTT.

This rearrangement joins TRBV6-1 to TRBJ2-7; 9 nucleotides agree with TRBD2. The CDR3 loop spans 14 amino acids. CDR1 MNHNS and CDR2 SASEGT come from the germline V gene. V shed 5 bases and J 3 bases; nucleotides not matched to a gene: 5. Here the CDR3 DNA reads TGTGCCAGCAGTAGCCAGCGGGAGGACTACGAGCAGTACTTC. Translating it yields CASSSQREDYEQYF.

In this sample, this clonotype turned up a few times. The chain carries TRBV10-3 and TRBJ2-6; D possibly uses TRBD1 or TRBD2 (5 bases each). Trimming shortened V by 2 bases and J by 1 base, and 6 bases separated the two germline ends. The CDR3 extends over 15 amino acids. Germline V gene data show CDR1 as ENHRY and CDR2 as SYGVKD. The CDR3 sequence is CAISEGGSGANVLTF. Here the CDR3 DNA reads TGTGCCATCAGTGAGGGGGGTTCTGGGGCCAACGTCCTGACTTTC.

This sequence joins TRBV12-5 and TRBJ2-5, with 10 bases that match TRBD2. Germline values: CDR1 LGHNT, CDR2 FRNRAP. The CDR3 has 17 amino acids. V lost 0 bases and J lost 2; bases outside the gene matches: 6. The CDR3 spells CASGLVRGLAEQETQYF. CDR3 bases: TGTGCTAGTGGTTTGGTTCGTGGACTAGCGGAACAAGAGACCCAGTACTTC.

The CDR3 bases are TGTGCCAGCAGCCGGTCAGCCGAAGAGACCCAGTACTTC. Protein product: CASSRSAEETQYF. The chain is built from TRBV7-2 and TRBJ2-1; D gene unclear. The J call is in doubt because the DNA end fits TRBJ2-5 better. Germline-derived CDR1 and CDR2 are SGHTA and FQGNSA. The CDR3 contains 13 residues.

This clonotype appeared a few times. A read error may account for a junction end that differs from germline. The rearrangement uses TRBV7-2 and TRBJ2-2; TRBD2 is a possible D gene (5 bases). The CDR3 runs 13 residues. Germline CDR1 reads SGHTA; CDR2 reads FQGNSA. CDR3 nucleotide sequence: TGTGCCGGCAGCTTGACTCGGGGCGGGGAGCTGTTTTTT. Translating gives CAGSLTRGGELFF.

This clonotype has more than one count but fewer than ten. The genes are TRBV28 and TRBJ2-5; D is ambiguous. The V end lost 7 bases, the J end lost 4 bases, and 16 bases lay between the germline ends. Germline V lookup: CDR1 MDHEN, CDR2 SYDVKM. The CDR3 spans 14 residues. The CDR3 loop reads CASNLGDGGETQYF. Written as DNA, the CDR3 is TGTGCCAGCAACTTGGGTGATGGCGGAGAGACCCAGTACTTC.

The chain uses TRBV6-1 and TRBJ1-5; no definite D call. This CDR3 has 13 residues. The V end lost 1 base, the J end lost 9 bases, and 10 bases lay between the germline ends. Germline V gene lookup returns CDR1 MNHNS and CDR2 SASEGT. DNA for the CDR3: TGTGCCAGCAGTGAAGACCGGCAATGGCCCCAGCATTTT. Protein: CASSEDRQWPQHF.

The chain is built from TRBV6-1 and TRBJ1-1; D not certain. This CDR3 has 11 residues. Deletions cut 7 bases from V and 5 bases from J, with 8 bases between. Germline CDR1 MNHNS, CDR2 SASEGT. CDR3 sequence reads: CASTRMTEAFF. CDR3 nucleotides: TGTGCCAGCACTAGGATGACTGAAGCTTTCTTT.

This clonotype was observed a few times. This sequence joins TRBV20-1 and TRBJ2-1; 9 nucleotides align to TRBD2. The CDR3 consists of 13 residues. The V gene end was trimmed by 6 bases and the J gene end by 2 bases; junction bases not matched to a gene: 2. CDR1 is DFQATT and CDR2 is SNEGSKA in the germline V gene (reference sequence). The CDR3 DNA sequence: TGCAGTGCGGCGGGGGGGACCTACAATGAGCAGTTCTTC. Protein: CSAAGGTYNEQFF.

The CDR3 loop is CASSQVRSYQGAQYF. The CDR3 DNA sequence: TGCGCCAGCAGCCAAGTGCGTTCGTATCAGGGCGCCCAGTACTTC. The chain carries TRBV4-3 and TRBJ2-5; tentative D call: TRBD1 (5 bases). Germline V lookup: CDR1 LGHNA, CDR2 YSLEER. Trimming left V 1 base short and J 9 bases short, with 18 bases between. The CDR3 runs 15 residues.

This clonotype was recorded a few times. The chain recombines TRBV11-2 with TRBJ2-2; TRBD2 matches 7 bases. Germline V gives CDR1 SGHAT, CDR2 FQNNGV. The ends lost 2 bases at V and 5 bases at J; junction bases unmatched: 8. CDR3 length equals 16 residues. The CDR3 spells CASSLFEGGPTGELFF. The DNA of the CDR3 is TGTGCCAGCAGCTTATTCGAGGGAGGGCCAACCGGGGAGCTGTTTTTT.

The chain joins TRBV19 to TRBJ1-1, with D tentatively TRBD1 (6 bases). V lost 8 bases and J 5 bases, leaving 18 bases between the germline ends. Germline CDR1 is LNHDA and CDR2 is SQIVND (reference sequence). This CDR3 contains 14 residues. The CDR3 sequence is CASQGNLLRTEAFF. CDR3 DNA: TGTGCCAGTCAGGGGAACCTGCTGAGGACTGAAGCTTTCTTT. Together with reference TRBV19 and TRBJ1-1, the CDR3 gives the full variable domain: DGGITQSPKYLFRKEGQNVTLSCEQNLNHDAMYWYRQDPGQGLRLIYYSQIVNDFQKGDIAEGYSVSREKKESFPLTVTSAQKNPTAFYLCASQGNLLRTEAFFGQGTRLTVV.

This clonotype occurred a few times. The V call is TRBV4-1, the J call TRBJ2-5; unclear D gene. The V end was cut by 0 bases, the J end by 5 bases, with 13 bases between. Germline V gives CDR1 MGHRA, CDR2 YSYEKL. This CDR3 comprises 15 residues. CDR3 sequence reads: CASSQEWALGETQYF. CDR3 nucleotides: TGCGCCAGCAGCCAAGAGTGGGCCTTGGGGGAGACCCAGTACTTC.

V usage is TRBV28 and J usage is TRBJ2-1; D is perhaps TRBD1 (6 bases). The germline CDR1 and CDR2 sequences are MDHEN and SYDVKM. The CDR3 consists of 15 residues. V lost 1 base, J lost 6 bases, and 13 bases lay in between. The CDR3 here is CASSLSANRANEQFF. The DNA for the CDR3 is TGTGCCAGCAGTTTATCGGCGAACAGGGCCAATGAGCAGTTCTTC.

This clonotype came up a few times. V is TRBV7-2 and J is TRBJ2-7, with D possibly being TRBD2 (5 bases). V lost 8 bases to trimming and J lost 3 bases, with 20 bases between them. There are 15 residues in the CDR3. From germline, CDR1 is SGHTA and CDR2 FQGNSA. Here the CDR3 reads CASGPFLGESYEQYF. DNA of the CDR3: TGTGCCAGCGGACCGTTTTTGGGAGAGAGCTACGAGCAGTACTTC.

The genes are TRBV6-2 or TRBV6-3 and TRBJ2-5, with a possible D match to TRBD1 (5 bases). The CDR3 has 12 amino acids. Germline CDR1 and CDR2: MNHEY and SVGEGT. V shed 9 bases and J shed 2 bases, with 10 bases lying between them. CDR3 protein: CARSGFQETQYF. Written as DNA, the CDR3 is TGTGCCAGGTCAGGGTTTCAAGAGACCCAGTACTTC.